The TCR beta chain described here comes from a study of blood T cell repertoires in COVID-19 (dated by TCRdb to between 2020 and 2021). About the investigation overall: Samples from collaborators originated in the United States, Italy and Spain and spanned both the acute and convalescent phases of COVID-19. Where available, HLA class I and class II types were taken from metadata supplied by the sample provider and were not determined by assay-based typing. The material from the prospective study consisted of cDNA or gDNA derived from T cells, B-cell-depleted T cells, or PBMCs. A de-identified subject ID, COVID-19 status, age in years and sex were almost always included in the sample metadata. A freely available public database, intended as a resource for researchers studying the immune response to SARS-CoV-2, is where the repertoires were released. The samples were drawn from the first 160 participants of the ongoing ImmuneRACE study and from some 1,300 subjects provided by 6 global collaborators. The dataset comprised deeply sampled blood TCRbeta repertoires from subjects exposed to, actively infected with, or recovered from COVID-19.

Broad study findings and their caveats: Clinical and demographic metadata were provided uncurated, with the amount varying by source and participant.

Participants in the prospective study were enrolled through a virtual design, were aged about 18 to 90 years, and lived in fewer than 30 United States geographic areas. Cohort assignment in the prospective study relied on participant-reported clinical history from a screening survey and a study questionnaire. Recovered participants in ImmuneRACE Cohort 3 were defined as having two consecutive negative NP/OP PCR tests, clearance from a healthcare professional, or resolution of symptoms. In the prospective study, mobile phlebotomists collected whole blood, serum and a nasopharyngeal or oropharyngeal swab from each participant. Participants in the prospective study had the option to provide additional blood draws and questionnaires over an approximately 2-month period. Prospective study blood samples were shipped either frozen or at room temperature before DNA extraction. From the cysteine through the phenylalanine, the CDR3 covers 13 amino acids. CDR3 DNA is the only sequence kept; it has 39 bases, read in frame from the first base. CDR1 and CDR2, looked up from the germline V gene, are MDHEN and SYDVKM. V drops 2 bases and J drops 2 bases, leaving 6 bases in between.

A word on this clone: It lacks a known antigen. Per-nucleotide qualities are absent, and no much larger clonotype sits a single base away.

TCRbeta CDR3 regions were amplified from genomic DNA using the immunoSEQ Assay, a bias-controlled multiplex PCR. The paper's processing steps were these. The number of nucleated cells in each sample was estimated by amplification of reference gene primers within the assay. Sequence reads were collapsed and filtered to measure the absolute abundance of every unique TCRbeta CDR3 rearrangement. For each sample, productive Simpson clonality was calculated by taking the square root of Simpson's diversity index across productive rearrangements. In its TCRdb copy, this immuneACCESS table keeps in-frame sequences only and misses some clones. Where compared with another copy, unresolved V genes explain less than half of these, and the others have no known cause. V, J and clone size reflect that table, while D and trimming were determined from the DNA. The sample table lists around 150,000 clones, almost 85% of them with a count of one. Approximately 10% of the sample comes from the top ten.

The sequence is built from TRBV28 and TRBJ1-2; the D gene is unclear. Sequenced: PBMCs or T cells enriched from blood (not recorded which). The sequence came from a man aged 45-65 years who had recovered from COVID-19. The CDR3 reads as follows: CASSLKENYGYTF. The bases are TGTGCCAGCAGTTTAAAGGAGAACTATGGCTACACCTTC.